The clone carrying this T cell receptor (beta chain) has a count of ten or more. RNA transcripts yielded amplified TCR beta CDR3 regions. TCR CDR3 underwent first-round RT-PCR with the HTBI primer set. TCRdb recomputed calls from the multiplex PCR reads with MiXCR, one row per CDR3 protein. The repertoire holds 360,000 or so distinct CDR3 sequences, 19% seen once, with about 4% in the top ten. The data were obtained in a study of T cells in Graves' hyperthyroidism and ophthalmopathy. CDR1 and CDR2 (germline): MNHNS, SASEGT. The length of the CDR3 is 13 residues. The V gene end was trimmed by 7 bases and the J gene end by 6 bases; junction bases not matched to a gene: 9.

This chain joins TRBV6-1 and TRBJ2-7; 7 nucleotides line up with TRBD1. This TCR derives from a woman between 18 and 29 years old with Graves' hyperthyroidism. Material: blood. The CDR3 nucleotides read TGTGCCAGCACCTGGACAGGTTCGGCCGAGCAGTACTTC. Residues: CASTWTGSAEQYF.